Listed below are T cell receptor beta chains from one sample, sequenced in a study of blood T cell repertoires in COVID-19. Generated by immunoSEQ multiplex PCR, the TCRdb table keeps only in-frame clones and is missing some. The sample comprises 55,000 to 65,000 clones, about nine tenths of which are singletons, and roughly an eighth rests with the top ten. Sequenced material: peripheral blood. All receptors come from a woman aged 55 to 70 with active COVID-19. CDR3s include the opening cysteine and the closing phenylalanine or tryptophan. Each record gives: CDR3 DNA, CDR3 protein, D gene, J gene, clone size, V gene. The D gene is left open where the match is weak. Size is omitted from some rows. Given values are once, few, many or a class for expanded clones.

CDR3nt: TGTGCCAGCAGCAGCCTCCCGGGTACCACAGATACGCAGTATTTT
CDR3aa: CASSSLPGTTDTQYF
d_gene: NA
j_gene: TRBJ2-3
abundance: NA
v_gene: TRBV7-9

CDR3nt: TGTGCCAGCAGCTTAGCGTCGCGGCCAGGGACTGAAGCTTTCTTT
CDR3aa: CASSLASRPGTEAFF
d_gene: NA
j_gene: TRBJ1-1
abundance: NA
v_gene: TRBV7-8

CDR3nt: TGCGCCAGCATCCGGGACACATCCTACAATGAGCAGTTCTTC
CDR3aa: CASIRDTSYNEQFF
d_gene: NA
j_gene: TRBJ2-1
abundance: NA
v_gene: TRBV5-1

CDR3nt: TGTGCCAGCAGCCAATGGGGGGGGAGTAAAGCTTTCTTT
CDR3aa: CASSQWGGSKAFF
d_gene: NA
j_gene: TRBJ1-1
abundance: NA
v_gene: TRBV5-8

CDR3nt: TGTGCCAGCAGCAAAGTCCTAAACACTGAAGCTTTCTTT
CDR3aa: CASSKVLNTEAFF
d_gene: NA
j_gene: TRBJ1-1
abundance: NA
v_gene: TRBV21-1

CDR3nt: TGTGCCAGCAGCCAAGACCGGCTAGGTGGAGCAGACTTC
CDR3aa: CASSQDRLGGADF
d_gene: NA
j_gene: TRBJ2-7
abundance: NA
v_gene: TRBV3-1/TRBV3-2

CDR3nt: TGTGCCAGCAGTCCTACCCGAGCCTCCACAGATACGCAGTATTTT
CDR3aa: CASSPTRASTDTQYF
d_gene: NA
j_gene: TRBJ2-3
abundance: NA
v_gene: TRBV6-4

CDR3nt: TGTGCCAGCAGTTACAGGGACTATGGCTACACCTTC
CDR3aa: CASSYRDYGYTF
d_gene: NA
j_gene: TRBJ1-2
abundance: NA
v_gene: TRBV2

CDR3nt: TGTGCCAGCAGCCAAGAAATCCGGGTTAGCTCCTATAATTCACCCCTCCACTTT
CDR3aa: CASSQEIRVSSYNSPLHF
d_gene: NA
j_gene: TRBJ1-6
abundance: NA
v_gene: TRBV4-2

CDR3nt: TGTGCCAGCAGTCACCGACAGGACTCCTATAATTCACCCCTCCACTTT
CDR3aa: CASSHRQDSYNSPLHF
d_gene: NA
j_gene: TRBJ1-6
abundance: few
v_gene: TRBV6-2/TRBV6-3

CDR3nt: TGTGCCAGCAGCTTTGGCAGGGTTCGCTCCTACGAGCAGTACTTC
CDR3aa: CASSFGRVRSYEQYF
d_gene: NA
j_gene: TRBJ2-7
abundance: NA
v_gene: TRBV7-9

CDR3nt: TGCGCCAGCAGCCAAGATGGTGGGGCAGGGGTCTCTGGCTACACCTTC
CDR3aa: CASSQDGGAGVSGYTF
d_gene: NA
j_gene: TRBJ1-2
abundance: NA
v_gene: TRBV4-1

CDR3nt: TGTGCCTGGAGTGTATCACCTAACTCTGGAAACACCATATATTTT
CDR3aa: CAWSVSPNSGNTIYF
d_gene: NA
j_gene: TRBJ1-3
abundance: few
v_gene: TRBV30

CDR3nt: TGTGCCTGGAGAACAGGCGACGAAAAACTGTTTTTT
CDR3aa: CAWRTGDEKLFF
d_gene: NA
j_gene: TRBJ1-4
abundance: NA
v_gene: TRBV30

CDR3nt: TGTGCCACCAGCAGCGGGACAGGGCTGGTGACAGATACGCAGTATTTT
CDR3aa: CATSSGTGLVTDTQYF
d_gene: TRBD1
j_gene: TRBJ2-3
abundance: few
v_gene: TRBV15

CDR3nt: TGTGCCTGGAGTCTGACAGGGGGCGGAGAGACCCAGTACTTC
CDR3aa: CAWSLTGGGETQYF
d_gene: TRBD1
j_gene: TRBJ2-5
abundance: NA
v_gene: TRBV30

CDR3nt: TGCGCCAGCAGCTTCGGGACAGCGAACACTGAAGCTTTCTTT
CDR3aa: CASSFGTANTEAFF
d_gene: TRBD1
j_gene: TRBJ1-1
abundance: NA
v_gene: TRBV5-1

CDR3nt: TGTGCCAGCAGCAGTCTAACAGACTCCTACGAGCAGTACTTC
CDR3aa: CASSSLTDSYEQYF
d_gene: NA
j_gene: TRBJ2-7
abundance: few
v_gene: TRBV7-9

CDR3nt: TGTGCCAGCAGCACTTACAATGAGCAGTTCTTC
CDR3aa: CASSTYNEQFF
d_gene: NA
j_gene: TRBJ2-1
abundance: NA
v_gene: TRBV7-9

CDR3nt: TGTGCCAGCAGCTTTGCAACCGGGACACGCAATCAGCCCCAGCATTTT
CDR3aa: CASSFATGTRNQPQHF
d_gene: NA
j_gene: TRBJ1-5
abundance: NA
v_gene: TRBV7-9

CDR3nt: TGCGCCAGCAGACTTACTAGCGGGGGTAGCACAGATACGCAGTATTTT
CDR3aa: CASRLTSGGSTDTQYF
d_gene: TRBD2
j_gene: TRBJ2-3
abundance: NA
v_gene: TRBV10-2

CDR3nt: TGTGCCAGCAGCAGTGGTAGTGGGGGGGAGAATCAGCCCCAGCATTTT
CDR3aa: CASSSGSGGENQPQHF
d_gene: NA
j_gene: TRBJ1-5
abundance: NA
v_gene: TRBV21-1

CDR3nt: TGCGCCAGCAGCCCCACAGGGAGTGGGGCCAACGTCCTGACTTTC
CDR3aa: CASSPTGSGANVLTF
d_gene: NA
j_gene: TRBJ2-6
abundance: NA
v_gene: TRBV5-1

CDR3nt: TGTGCCAGCAGCTTCCGGAGCGGGGGCTCCTACAATGAGCAGTTCTTC
CDR3aa: CASSFRSGGSYNEQFF
d_gene: TRBD2
j_gene: TRBJ2-1
abundance: few
v_gene: TRBV7-9

CDR3nt: TGTGCCAGCAGCATCGGGACAACCTACGAGCAGTACTTC
CDR3aa: CASSIGTTYEQYF
d_gene: NA
j_gene: TRBJ2-7
abundance: NA
v_gene: TRBV5-6

CDR3nt: TGCGCCAGCAGCTTGACGGCTAGCGGGGGGGCCGGGTCCTACAATGAGCAGTTCTTC
CDR3aa: CASSLTASGGAGSYNEQFF
d_gene: TRBD2
j_gene: TRBJ2-1
abundance: NA
v_gene: TRBV5-1

CDR3nt: TGTGCCAGCAGCCAAGTAACAGGGGGCGTATATGGCTACACCTTC
CDR3aa: CASSQVTGGVYGYTF
d_gene: TRBD1
j_gene: TRBJ1-2
abundance: NA
v_gene: TRBV4-2

CDR3nt: TGTGCCAGCAGCAGGACAGGGGCGGTTAGCTCCAACGTCCTGACTTTC
CDR3aa: CASSRTGAVSSNVLTF
d_gene: TRBD1
j_gene: TRBJ2-6
abundance: NA
v_gene: TRBV5-4

CDR3nt: TGCGCCAGCAAATCAGGGGGAGCACCTTCGTCGGAGACCCAGTACTTC
CDR3aa: CASKSGGAPSSETQYF
d_gene: TRBD1
j_gene: TRBJ2-5
abundance: NA
v_gene: TRBV5-1

CDR3nt: TGTGCCAGCAGTGATGGGACAGGGATAGCTGAAGCTTTCTTT
CDR3aa: CASSDGTGIAEAFF
d_gene: TRBD1
j_gene: TRBJ1-1
abundance: NA
v_gene: TRBV6-1

CDR3nt: TGTGCCAGCAGCTTACAAGAGGGGGCGCATGAGCAGTTCTTC
CDR3aa: CASSLQEGAHEQFF
d_gene: TRBD1
j_gene: TRBJ2-1
abundance: NA
v_gene: TRBV7-2

CDR3nt: TGTGCCAGCAGCCCGGGACTACAAGAGACCCAGTACTTC
CDR3aa: CASSPGLQETQYF
d_gene: TRBD2
j_gene: TRBJ2-5
abundance: NA
v_gene: TRBV3-1/TRBV3-2

CDR3nt: TGTGCCAGCAGCCAGGGGTTGGTTGAAGCTTTCTTT
CDR3aa: CASSQGLVEAFF
d_gene: NA
j_gene: TRBJ1-1
abundance: NA
v_gene: TRBV28

CDR3nt: TGTGCCAGCAATAGCTACACCTCCGGGGCCAACGTCCTGACTTTC
CDR3aa: CASNSYTSGANVLTF
d_gene: NA
j_gene: TRBJ2-6
abundance: NA
v_gene: TRBV2

CDR3nt: TGTGCCAGCAGCTTATGGTCAGGGCCAGATACGCAGTATTTT
CDR3aa: CASSLWSGPDTQYF
d_gene: NA
j_gene: TRBJ2-3
abundance: NA
v_gene: TRBV7-3

CDR3nt: TGTGCCAGCAGCCAGTCAGGGGAGACCCAGTACTTC
CDR3aa: CASSQSGETQYF
d_gene: NA
j_gene: TRBJ2-5
abundance: NA
v_gene: TRBV3-1/TRBV3-2